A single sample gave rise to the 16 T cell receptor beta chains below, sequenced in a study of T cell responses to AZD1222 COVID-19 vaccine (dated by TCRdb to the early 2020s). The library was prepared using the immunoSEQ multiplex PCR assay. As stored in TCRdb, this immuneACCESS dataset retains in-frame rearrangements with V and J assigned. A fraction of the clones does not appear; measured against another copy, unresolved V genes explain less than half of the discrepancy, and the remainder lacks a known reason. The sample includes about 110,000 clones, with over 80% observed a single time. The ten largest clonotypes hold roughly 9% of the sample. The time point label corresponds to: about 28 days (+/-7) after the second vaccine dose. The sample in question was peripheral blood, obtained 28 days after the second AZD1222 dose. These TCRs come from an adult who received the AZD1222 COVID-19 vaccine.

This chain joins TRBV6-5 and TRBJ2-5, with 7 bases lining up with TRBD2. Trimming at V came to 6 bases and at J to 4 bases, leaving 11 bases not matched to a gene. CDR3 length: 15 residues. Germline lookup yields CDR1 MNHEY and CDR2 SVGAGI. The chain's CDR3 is CASRELGGAGETQYF. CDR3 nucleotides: TGTGCCAGCAGGGAGCTGGGAGGGGCAGGAGAGACCCAGTACTTC.

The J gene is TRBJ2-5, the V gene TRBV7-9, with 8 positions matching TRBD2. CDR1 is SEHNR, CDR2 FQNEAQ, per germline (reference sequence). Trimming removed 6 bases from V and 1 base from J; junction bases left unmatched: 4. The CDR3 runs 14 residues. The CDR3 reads CASSQAGVQETQYF. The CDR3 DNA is TGTGCCAGCAGTCAAGCGGGAGTCCAAGAGACCCAGTACTTC.

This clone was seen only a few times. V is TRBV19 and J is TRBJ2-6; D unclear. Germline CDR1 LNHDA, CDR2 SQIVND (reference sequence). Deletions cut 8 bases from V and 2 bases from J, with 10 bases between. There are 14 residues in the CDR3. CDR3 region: CASRQFAGANVLTF. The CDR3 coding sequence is TGTGCCAGTCGACAATTTGCTGGGGCCAACGTCCTGACTTTC. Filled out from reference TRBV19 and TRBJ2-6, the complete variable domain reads DGGITQSPKYLFRKEGQNVTLSCEQNLNHDAMYWYRQDPGQGLRLIYYSQIVNDFQKGDIAEGYSVSREKKESFPLTVTSAQKNPTAFYLCASRQFAGANVLTFGAGSRLTVL.

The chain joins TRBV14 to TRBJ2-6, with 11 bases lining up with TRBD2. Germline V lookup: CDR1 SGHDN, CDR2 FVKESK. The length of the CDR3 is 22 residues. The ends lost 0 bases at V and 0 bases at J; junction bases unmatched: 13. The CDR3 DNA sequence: TGTGCCAGCAGCCAAGAGGTCCTAGCGGGAGGCCCAACCCGCTCTGGGGCCAACGTCCTGACTTTC. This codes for CASSQEVLAGGPTRSGANVLTF.

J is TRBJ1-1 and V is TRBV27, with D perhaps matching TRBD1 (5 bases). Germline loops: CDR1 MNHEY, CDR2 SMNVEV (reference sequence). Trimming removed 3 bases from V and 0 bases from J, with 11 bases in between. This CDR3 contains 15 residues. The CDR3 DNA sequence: TGTGCCAGCAGTTTTTTACCAGGGATGAACACTGAAGCTTTCTTT. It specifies CASSFLPGMNTEAFF.

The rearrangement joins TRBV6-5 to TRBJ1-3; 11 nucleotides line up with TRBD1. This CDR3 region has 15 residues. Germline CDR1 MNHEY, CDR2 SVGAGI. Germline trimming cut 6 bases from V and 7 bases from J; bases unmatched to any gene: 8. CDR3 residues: CASSSGQGAVNTIYF. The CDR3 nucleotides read TGTGCCAGCAGCAGCGGACAGGGGGCAGTTAACACCATATATTTT.

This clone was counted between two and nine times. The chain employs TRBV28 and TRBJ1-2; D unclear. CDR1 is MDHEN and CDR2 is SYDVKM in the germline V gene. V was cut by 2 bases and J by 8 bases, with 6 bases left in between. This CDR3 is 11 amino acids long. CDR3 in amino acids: CASSLQWGYTF. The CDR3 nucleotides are TGTGCCAGCAGTTTACAGTGGGGCTACACCTTC.

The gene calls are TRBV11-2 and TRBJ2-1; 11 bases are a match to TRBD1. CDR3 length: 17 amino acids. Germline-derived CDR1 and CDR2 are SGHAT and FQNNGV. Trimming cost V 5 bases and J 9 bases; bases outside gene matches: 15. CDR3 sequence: CASSPYRERTGGTEQFF. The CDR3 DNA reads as TGTGCCAGCAGCCCATATAGGGAGAGGACAGGGGGCACTGAGCAGTTCTTC.

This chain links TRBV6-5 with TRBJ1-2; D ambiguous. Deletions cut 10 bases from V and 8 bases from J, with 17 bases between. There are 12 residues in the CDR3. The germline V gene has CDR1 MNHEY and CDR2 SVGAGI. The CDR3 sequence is CATTRRGEGYTF. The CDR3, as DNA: TGTGCCACCACCCGACGGGGAGAAGGCTACACCTTC.

The CDR3 region has the DNA TGTGCCAGTAGTATAGTCCCCGCAGGGGGCTTCACTGAAGCTTTCTTT. This gives the protein CASSIVPAGGFTEAFF. The chain combines TRBV19 with TRBJ1-1, with 8 nucleotides matching TRBD1. The V gene end was trimmed by 1 base and the J gene end by 4 bases; junction bases not matched to a gene: 8. The CDR3 totals 16 residues. Germline V CDR1 and CDR2: LNHDA, SQIVND (reference sequence).

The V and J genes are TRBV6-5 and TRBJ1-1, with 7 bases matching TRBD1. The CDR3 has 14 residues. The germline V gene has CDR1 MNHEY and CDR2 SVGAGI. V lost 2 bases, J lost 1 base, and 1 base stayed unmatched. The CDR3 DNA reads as TGTGCCAGCAGTTACCGGACAGGGAACACTGAAGCTTTCTTT. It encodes CASSYRTGNTEAFF.

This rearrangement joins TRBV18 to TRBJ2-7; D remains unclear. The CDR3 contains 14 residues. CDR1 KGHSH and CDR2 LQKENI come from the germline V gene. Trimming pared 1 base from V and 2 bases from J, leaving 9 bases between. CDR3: CASSPLQRTYEQYF. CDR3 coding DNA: TGTGCCAGCTCACCACTGCAGAGGACCTACGAGCAGTACTTC.

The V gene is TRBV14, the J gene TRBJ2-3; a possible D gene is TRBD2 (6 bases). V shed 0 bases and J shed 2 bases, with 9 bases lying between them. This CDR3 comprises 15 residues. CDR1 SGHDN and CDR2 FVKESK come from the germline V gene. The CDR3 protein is CASSQDWGVTDTQYF. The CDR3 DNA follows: TGTGCCAGCAGCCAAGATTGGGGGGTCACAGATACGCAGTATTTT.

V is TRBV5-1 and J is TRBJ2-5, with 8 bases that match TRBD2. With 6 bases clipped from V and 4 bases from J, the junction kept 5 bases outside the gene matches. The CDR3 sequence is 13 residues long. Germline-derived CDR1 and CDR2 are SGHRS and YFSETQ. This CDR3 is CASNSGTGETQYF. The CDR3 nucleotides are TGCGCCAGCAATAGCGGGACGGGAGAGACCCAGTACTTC.

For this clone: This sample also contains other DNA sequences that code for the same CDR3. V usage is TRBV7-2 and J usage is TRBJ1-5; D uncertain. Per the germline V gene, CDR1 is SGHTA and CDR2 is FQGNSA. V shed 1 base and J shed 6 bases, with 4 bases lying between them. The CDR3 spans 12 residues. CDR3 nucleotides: TGTGCCAGCAGCTTAGACCTTCAGCCCCAGCATTTT. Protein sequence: CASSLDLQPQHF.

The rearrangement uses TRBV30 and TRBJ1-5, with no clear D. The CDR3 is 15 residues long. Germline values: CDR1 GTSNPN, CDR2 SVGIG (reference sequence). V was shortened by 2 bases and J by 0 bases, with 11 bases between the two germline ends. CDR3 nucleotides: TGTGCCTGGAGTTTATCAAGGGTTAGCAATCAGCCCCAGCATTTT. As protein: CAWSLSRVSNQPQHF.